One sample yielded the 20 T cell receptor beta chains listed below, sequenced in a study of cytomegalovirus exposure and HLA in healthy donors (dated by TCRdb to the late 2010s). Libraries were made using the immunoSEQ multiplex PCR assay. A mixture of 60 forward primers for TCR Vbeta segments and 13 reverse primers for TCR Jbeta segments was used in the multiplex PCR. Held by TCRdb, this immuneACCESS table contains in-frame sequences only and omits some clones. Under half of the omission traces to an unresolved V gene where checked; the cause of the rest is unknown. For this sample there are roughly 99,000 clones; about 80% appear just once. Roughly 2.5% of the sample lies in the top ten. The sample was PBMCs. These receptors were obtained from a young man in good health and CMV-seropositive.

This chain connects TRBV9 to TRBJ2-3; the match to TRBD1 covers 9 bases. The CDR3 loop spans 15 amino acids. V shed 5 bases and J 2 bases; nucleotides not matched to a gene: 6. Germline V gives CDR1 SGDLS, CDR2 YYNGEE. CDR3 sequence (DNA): TGTGCCAGCAGTGCCGGGACAGGGACCACAGATACGCAGTATTTT. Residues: CASSAGTGTTDTQYF.

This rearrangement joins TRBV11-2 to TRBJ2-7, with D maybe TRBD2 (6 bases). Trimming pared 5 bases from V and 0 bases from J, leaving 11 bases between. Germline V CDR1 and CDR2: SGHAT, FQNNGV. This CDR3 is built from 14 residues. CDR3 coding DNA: TGTGCCAGCAGCAACCGGGACTTCTCCTACGAGCAGTACTTC. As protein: CASSNRDFSYEQYF.

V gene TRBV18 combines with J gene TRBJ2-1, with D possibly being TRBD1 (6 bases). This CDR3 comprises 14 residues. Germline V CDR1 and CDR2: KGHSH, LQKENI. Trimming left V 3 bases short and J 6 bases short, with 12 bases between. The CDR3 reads CASSPPGHSNEQFF. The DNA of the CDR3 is TGTGCCAGCTCACCCCCGGGACACAGCAATGAGCAGTTCTTC.

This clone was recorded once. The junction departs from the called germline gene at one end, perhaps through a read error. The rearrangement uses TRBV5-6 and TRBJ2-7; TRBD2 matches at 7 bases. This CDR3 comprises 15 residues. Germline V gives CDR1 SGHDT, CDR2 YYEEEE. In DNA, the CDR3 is TGTGCCGGCAGCTTGATGGGGGAGCGGGGTAACGAGCAGTACTTC. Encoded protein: CAGSLMGERGNEQYF.

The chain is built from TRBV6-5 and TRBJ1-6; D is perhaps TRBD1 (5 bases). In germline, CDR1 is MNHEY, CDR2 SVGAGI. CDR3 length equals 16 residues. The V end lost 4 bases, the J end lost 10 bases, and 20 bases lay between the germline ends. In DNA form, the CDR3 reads TGTGCCAGCAGTTTGACCCTACGGGGGTCTGCATCACCCCTCCACTTT. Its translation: CASSLTLRGSASPLHF.

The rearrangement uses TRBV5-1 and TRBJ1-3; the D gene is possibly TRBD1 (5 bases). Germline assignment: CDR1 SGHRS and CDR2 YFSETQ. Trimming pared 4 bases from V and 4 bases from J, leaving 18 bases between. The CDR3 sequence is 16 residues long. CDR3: CASSVGLQGLGNTIYF. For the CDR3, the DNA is TGCGCCAGCAGCGTCGGGCTTCAGGGACTAGGAAACACCATATATTTT.

The CDR3 is CASSPFGDTGELFF. The CDR3 region has the DNA TGTGCCAGCTCACCATTCGGGGACACCGGGGAGCTGTTTTTT. The rearrangement joins TRBV18 to TRBJ2-2, with TRBD2 as a possible D gene (5 bases). V lost 2 bases and J lost 3, with 7 bases in between. The CDR3 runs 14 residues. The V gene's germline CDR1 is KGHSH and CDR2 LQKENI.

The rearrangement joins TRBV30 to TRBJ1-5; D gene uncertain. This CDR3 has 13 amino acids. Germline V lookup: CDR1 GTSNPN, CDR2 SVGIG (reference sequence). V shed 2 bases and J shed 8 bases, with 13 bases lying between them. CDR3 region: CAWSPSDGEPQHF. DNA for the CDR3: TGTGCCTGGAGTCCATCGGACGGGGAGCCCCAGCATTTT.

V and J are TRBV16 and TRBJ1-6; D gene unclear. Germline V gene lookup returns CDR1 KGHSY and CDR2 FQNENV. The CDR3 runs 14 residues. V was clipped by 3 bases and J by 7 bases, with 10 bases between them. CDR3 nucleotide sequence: TGTGCCAGCAGCCAGGAAAGCGGAAATTCACCCCTCCACTTT. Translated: CASSQESGNSPLHF.

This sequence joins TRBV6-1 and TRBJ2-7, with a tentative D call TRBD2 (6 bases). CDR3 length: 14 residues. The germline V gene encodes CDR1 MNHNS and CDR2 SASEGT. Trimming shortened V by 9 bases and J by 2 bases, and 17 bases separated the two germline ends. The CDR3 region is CASNKREATYEQYF. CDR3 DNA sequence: TGTGCCAGTAATAAAAGGGAGGCGACCTACGAGCAGTACTTC.

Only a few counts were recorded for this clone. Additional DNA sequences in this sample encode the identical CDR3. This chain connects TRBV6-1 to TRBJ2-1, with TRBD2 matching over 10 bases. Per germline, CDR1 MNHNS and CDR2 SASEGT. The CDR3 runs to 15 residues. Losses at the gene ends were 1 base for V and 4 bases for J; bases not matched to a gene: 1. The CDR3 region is CASSEVAGGYNEQFF. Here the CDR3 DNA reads TGTGCCAGCAGTGAAGTAGCGGGGGGTTACAATGAGCAGTTCTTC.

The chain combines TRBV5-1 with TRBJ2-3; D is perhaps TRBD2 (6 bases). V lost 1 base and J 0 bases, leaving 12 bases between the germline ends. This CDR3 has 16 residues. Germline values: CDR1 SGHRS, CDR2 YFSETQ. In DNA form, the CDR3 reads TGCGCCAGCAGCTTGTCTGCGGGATTTAGCACAGATACGCAGTATTTT. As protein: CASSLSAGFSTDTQYF.

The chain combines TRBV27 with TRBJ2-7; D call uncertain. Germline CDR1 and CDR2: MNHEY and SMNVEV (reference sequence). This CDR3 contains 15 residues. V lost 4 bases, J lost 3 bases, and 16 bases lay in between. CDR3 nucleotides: TGTGCCAGCAGTTCCGAGGCTCCTTCTGTCTACGAGCAGTACTTC. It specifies CASSSEAPSVYEQYF.

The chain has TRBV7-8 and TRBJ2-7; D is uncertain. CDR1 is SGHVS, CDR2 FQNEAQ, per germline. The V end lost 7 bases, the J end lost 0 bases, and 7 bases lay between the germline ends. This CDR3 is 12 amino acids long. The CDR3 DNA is TGTGCCAGCATGATAGCCTCCTACGAGCAGTACTTC. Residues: CASMIASYEQYF.

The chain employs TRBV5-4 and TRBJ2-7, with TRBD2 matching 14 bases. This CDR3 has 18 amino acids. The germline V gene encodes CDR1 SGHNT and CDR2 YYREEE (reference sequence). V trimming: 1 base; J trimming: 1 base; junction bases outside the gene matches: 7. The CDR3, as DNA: TGTGCCAGCAGCTTGAAGACTAGCGGGGGGGCCACGTCCTACGAGCAGTACTTC. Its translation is CASSLKTSGGATSYEQYF. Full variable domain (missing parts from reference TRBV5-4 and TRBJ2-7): ETGVTQSPTHLIKTRGQQVTLRCSSQSGHNTVSWYQQALGQGPQFIFQYYREEENGRGNFPPRFSGLQFPNYSSELNVNALELDDSALYLCASSLKTSGGATSYEQYFGPGTRLTVT.

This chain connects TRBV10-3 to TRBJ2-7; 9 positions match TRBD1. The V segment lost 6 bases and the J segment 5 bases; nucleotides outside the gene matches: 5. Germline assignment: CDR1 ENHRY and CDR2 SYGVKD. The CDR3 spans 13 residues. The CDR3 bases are TGTGCCATCAGACAGGGGGCTGCGAACGAGCAGTACTTC. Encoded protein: CAIRQGAANEQYF.

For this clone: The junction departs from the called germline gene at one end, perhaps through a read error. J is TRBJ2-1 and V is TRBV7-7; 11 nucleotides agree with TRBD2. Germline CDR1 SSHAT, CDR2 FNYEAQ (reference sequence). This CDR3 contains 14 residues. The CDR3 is CASSLAGGSGEQFF. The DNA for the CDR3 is TGTGCTAGCAGCTTAGCGGGGGGGTCAGGTGAGCAGTTCTTC.

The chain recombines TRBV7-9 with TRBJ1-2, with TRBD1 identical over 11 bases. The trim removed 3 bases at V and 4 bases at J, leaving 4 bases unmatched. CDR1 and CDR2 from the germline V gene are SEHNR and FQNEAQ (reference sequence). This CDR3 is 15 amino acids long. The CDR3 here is CASSFRDRGSYGYTF. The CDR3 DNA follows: TGTGCCAGCAGCTTCCGGGACAGGGGGTCCTATGGCTACACCTTC.

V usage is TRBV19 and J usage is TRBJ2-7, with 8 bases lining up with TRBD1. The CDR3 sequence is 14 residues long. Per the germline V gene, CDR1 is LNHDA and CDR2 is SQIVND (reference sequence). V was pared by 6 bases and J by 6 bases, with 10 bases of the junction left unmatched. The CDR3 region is CASSWGQGAGEQYF. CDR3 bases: TGTGCCAGTAGCTGGGGGCAGGGGGCGGGCGAGCAGTACTTC.

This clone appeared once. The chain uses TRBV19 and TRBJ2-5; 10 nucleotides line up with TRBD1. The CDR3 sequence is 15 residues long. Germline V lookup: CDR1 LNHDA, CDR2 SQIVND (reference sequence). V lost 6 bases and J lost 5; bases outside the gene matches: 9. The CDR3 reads CASRTAGTGVETQYF. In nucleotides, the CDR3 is TGTGCCAGTAGGACCGCCGGGACAGGGGTGGAGACCCAGTACTTC.